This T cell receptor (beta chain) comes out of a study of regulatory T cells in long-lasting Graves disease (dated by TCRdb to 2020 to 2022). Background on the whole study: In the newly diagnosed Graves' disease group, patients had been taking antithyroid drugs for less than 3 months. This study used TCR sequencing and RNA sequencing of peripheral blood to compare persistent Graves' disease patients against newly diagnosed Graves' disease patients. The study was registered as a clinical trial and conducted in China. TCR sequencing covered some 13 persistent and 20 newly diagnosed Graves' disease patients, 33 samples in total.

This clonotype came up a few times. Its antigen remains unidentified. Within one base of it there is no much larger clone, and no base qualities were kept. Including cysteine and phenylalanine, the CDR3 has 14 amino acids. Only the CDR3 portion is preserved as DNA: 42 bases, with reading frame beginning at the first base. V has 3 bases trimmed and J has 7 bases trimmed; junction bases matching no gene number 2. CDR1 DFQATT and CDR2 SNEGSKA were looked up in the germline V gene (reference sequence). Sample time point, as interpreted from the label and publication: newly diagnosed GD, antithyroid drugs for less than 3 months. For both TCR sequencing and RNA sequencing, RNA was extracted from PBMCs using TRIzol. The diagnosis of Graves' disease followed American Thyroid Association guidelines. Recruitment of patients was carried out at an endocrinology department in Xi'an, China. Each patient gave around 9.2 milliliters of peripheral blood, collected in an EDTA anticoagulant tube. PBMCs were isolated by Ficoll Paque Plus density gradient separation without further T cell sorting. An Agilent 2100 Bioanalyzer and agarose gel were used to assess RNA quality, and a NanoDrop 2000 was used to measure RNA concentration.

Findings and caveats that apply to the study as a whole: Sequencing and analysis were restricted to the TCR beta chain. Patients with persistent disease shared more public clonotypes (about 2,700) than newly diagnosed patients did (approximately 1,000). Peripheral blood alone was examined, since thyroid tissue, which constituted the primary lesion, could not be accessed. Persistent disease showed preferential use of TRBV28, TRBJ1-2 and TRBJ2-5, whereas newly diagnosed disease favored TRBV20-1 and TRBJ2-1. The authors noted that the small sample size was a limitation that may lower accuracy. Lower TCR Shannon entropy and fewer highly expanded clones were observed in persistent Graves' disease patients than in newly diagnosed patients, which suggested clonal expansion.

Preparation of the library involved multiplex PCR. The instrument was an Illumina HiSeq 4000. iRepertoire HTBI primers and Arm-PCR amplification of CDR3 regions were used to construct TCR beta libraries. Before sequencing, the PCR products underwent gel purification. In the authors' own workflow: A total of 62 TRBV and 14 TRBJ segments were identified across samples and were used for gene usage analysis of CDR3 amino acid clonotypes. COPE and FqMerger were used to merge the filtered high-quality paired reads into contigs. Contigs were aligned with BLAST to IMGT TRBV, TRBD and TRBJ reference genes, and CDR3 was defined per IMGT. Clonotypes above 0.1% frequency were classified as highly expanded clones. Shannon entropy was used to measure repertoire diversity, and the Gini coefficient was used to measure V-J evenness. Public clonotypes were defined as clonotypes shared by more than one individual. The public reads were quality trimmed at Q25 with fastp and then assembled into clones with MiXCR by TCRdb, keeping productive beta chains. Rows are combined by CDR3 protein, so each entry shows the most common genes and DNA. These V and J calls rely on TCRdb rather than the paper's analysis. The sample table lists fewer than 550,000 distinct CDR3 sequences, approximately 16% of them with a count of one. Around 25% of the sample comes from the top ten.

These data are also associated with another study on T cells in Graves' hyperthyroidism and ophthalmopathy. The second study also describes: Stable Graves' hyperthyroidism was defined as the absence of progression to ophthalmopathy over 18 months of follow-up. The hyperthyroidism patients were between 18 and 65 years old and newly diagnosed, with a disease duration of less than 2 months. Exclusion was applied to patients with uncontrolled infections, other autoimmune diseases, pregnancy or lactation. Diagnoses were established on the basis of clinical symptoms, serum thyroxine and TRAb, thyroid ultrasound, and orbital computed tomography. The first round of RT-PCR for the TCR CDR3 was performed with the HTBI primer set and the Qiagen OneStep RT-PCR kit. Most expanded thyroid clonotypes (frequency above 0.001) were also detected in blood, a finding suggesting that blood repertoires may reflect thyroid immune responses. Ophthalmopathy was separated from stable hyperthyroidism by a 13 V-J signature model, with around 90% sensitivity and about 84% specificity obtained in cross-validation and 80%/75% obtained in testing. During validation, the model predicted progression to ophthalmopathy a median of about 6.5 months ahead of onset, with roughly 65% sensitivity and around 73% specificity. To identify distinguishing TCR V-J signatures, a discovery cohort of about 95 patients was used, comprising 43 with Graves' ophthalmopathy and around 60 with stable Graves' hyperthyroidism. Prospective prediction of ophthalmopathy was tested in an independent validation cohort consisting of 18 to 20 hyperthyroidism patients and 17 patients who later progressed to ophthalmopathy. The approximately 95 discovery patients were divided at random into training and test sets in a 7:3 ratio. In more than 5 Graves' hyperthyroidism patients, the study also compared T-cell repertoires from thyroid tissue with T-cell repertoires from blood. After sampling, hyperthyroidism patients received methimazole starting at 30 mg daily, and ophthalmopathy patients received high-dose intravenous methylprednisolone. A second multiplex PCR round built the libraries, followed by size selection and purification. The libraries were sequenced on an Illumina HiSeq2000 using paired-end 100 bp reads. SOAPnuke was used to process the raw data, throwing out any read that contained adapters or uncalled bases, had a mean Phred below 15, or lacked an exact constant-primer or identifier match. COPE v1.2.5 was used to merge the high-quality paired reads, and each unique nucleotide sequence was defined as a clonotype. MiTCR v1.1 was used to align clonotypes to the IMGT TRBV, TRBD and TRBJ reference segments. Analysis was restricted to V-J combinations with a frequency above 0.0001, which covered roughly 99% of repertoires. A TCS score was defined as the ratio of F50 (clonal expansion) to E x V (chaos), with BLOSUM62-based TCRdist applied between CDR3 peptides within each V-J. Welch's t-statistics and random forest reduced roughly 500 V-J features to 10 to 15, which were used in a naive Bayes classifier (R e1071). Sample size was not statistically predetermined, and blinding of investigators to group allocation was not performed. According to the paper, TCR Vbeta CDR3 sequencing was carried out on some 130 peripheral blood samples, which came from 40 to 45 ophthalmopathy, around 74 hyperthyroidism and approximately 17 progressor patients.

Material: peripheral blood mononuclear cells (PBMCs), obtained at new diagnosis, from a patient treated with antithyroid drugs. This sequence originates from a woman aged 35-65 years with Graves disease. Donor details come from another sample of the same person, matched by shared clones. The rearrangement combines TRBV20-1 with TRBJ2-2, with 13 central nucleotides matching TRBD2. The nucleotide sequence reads TGCAGTGCTAGGGGGACTAGCGGGGACGGGGAGCTGTTTTTT. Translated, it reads CSARGTSGDGELFF.